The source of this T cell receptor (beta chain) is a study of shared clonotypes between healthy human individuals. In regard to this clone: Its antigen is unknown.

It was roughly 210 ng DNA, 25,000 to 35,000 T cell genomes, that sorted-subset replicate PCRs used. Produced via immunoSEQ multiplex PCR; TCRdb's table is partial and in-frame only. The sample records about 2.4 million clones, 90% to 95% being singletons. Broader study findings: Of the naive CD4 clonotypes, approximately 5% were shared across a few donors.

The receptor was isolated from a man between 18 and 35 years old in good health. Some clones in this sample may be carry-over from other donors' samples. Sequencing used naive CD4+ T cells from PBMCs. Documented subset: CD45RA+ positively selected.

The CDR3 bases are TGTGCCAGTAGTATTCGGGGGCCAGGGGACCAGCCCCAGCATTTT. Its translation is CASSIRGPGDQPQHF. This chain links TRBV19 with TRBJ1-5, with a tentative D call TRBD1 (6 bases). This CDR3 is 15 amino acids long. The V and J ends lost 3 bases and 7 bases respectively, with 16 bases between them. CDR1 and CDR2 from the germline V gene are LNHDA and SQIVND (reference sequence).